Below are 2 T cell receptor beta chains sequenced from a single sample in a study of cytomegalovirus exposure and HLA in healthy donors. The primer mix had 60 Vbeta and 13 Jbeta primers. The data were produced by immunoSEQ multiplex PCR, yet TCRdb's version contains in-frame clones alone and is incomplete. The data show 100,000 to 120,000 clones, 70% to 85% seen once. The specimen was PBMCs. The receptors shown here come from a woman aged 40-49 years in good health and CMV-seropositive.

The chain links TRBV4-3 to TRBJ1-2; TRBD1 aligns across 7 bases. Germline V CDR1 and CDR2: LGHNA, YSLEER. This CDR3 has 16 amino acids. The V segment lost 4 bases and the J segment 5 bases; nucleotides outside the gene matches: 13. The DNA of the CDR3 is TGCGCCAGCAGCCGAGACTCTGCGCCAGGGGGGTATGGCTACACCTTC. Residues: CASSRDSAPGGYGYTF.

This chain connects TRBV11-2 to TRBJ1-3; tentatively, D is TRBD1 (6 bases). CDR3 size: 15 residues. Trimming stripped 5 bases from V and 2 bases from J, with 13 bases between. Per the germline V gene, CDR1 is SGHAT and CDR2 is FQNNGV. CDR3 amino acids: CASSAQGRAGNTIYF. DNA for the CDR3: TGTGCCAGCAGCGCCCAGGGGCGAGCTGGAAACACCATATATTTT.